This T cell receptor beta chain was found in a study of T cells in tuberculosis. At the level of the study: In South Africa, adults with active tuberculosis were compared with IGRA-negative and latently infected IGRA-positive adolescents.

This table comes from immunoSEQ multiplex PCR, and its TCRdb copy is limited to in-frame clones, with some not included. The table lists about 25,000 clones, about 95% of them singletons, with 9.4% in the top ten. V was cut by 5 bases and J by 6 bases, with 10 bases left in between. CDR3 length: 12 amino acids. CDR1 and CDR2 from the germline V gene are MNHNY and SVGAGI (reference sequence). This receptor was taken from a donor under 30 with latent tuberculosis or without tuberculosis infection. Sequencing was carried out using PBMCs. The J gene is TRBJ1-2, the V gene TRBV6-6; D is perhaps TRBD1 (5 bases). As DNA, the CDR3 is TGTGCCAGCAGTCGACTCAGGGATGGCTACACCTTC. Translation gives CASSRLRDGYTF.